The present T cell receptor beta chain was sequenced within a study of shared clonotypes between healthy human individuals. Germline V gene data show CDR1 as SNHLY and CDR2 as FYNNEI. This CDR3 spans 13 amino acids. V lost 4 bases, J lost 1 base, and 7 bases lay in between. Assay used: immunoSEQ multiplex PCR; TCRdb lists only in-frame clones, some missing. The sample holds 2,100,000 or so clones; approximately 96% are singletons and the top ten take approximately 0.13%. The clonotype comes from a man younger than 35 in good health. Sequencing was performed on naive CD4+ T cells sorted from blood. Subset in this sample: CD45RA+ positively selected. The chain employs TRBV2 and TRBJ1-1; D gene ambiguous. The CDR3 bases are TGTGCCAGCAGTGTGACTCAGAACACTGAAGCTTTCTTT. It encodes CASSVTQNTEAFF.